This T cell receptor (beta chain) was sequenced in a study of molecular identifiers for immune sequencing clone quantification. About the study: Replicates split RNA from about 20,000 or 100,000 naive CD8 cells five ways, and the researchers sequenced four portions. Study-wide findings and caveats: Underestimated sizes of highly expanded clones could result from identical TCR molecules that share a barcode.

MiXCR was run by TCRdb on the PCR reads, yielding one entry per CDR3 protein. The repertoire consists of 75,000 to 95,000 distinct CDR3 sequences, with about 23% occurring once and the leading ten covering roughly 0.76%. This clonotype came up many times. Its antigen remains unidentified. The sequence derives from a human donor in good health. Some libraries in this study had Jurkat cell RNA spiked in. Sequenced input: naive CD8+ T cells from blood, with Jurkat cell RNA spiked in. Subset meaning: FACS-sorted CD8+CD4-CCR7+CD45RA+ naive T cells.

For the CDR3, the DNA is TGTGCCAGCAGCTTAACCCGGACTAGCGGGATTCCCAATTACACAGATACGCAGTATTTT. Its translation is CASSLTRTSGIPNYTDTQYF. The chain is built from TRBV7-6 and TRBJ2-3, with TRBD2 matching over 12 bases. The CDR3 sequence is 20 residues long. Unmatched junction bases numbered 14, after V lost 2 bases and J lost 2 bases. The germline V gene has CDR1 SGHVS and CDR2 FNYEAQ. Full variable domain (missing parts from reference TRBV7-6 and TRBJ2-3): GAGVSQSPRYKVTKRGQDVALRCDPISGHVSLYWYRQALGQGPEFLTYFNYEAQQDKSGLPNDRFSAERPEGSISTLTIQRTEQRDSAMYRCASSLTRTSGIPNYTDTQYFGPGTRLTVL.